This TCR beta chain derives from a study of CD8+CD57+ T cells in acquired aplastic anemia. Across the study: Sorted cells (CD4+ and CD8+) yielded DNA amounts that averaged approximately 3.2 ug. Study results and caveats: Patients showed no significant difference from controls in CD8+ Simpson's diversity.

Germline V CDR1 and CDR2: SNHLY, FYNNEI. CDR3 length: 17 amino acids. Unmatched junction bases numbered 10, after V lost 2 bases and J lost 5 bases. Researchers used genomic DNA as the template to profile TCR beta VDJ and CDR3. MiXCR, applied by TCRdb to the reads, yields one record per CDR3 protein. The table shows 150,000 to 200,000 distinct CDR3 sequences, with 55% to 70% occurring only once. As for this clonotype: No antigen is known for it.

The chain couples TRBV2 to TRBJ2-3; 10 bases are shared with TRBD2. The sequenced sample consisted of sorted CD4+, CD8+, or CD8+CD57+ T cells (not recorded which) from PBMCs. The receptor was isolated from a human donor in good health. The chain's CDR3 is CASSERVAGGSGDTQYF. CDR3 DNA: TGTGCCAGCAGTGAAAGGGTAGCGGGAGGTTCCGGAGATACGCAGTATTTT.